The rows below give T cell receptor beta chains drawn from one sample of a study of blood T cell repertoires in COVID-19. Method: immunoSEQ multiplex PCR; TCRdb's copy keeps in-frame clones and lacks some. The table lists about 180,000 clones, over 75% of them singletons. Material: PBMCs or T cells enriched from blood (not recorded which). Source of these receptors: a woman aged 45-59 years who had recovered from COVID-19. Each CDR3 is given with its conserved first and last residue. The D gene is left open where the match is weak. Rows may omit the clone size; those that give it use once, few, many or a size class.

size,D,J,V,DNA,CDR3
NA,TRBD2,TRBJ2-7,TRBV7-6,TGTGCCAGCAGCCCCCGTTCGGCGGGAGCTAGGTACGAGCAGTACTTC,CASSPRSAGARYEQYF
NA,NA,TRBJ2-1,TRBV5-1,TGCGCCAGCAGCCGGCTAGCGAGTGGGTACAATGAGCAGTTCTTC,CASSRLASGYNEQFF
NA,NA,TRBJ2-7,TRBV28,TGTGCCAGCAGTTTAACCGGGACATACGAGCAGTACTTC,CASSLTGTYEQYF
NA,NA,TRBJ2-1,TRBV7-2,TGTGCCAGCAGCTTACTACGCCAATCCTACAATGAGCAGTTCTTC,CASSLLRQSYNEQFF
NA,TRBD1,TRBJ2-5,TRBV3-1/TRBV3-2,TGTGCCAGCAGGGCCGGACAGGGGGCCCAAGAGACCCAGTACTTC,CASRAGQGAQETQYF
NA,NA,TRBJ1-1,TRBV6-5,TGTGCCAGCAGTTACTCGCCCCGCCAGGGGACTGAAGCTTTCTTT,CASSYSPRQGTEAFF
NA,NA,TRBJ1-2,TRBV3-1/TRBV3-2,TGTGCCAGCAGCCAGGAACCGGGGGTTTCTCGTGGCTACACCTTC,CASSQEPGVSRGYTF
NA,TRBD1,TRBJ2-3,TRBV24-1,TGTGCCACCAGTGATGTAGGAGACAGGGGGCGATTAGATACGCAGTATTTT,CATSDVGDRGRLDTQYF
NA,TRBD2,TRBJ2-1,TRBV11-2,TGTGCCAGCAGCTTTATAGGCGGGAGCTCCTACAATGAGCAGTTCTTC,CASSFIGGSSYNEQFF
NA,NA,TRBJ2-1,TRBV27,TGTGCCAGCAGTCCAAGACTGATCTACGGCGATGAGCAGTTCTTC,CASSPRLIYGDEQFF
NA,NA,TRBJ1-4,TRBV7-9,TGTGCCAGCAGCTTAGCAGGGGCGCGTGAAAAACTGTTTTTT,CASSLAGAREKLFF
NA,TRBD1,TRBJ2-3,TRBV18,TGTGCCAGCTCACGAATCTCGGGACAGGGTACAGATACGCAGTATTTT,CASSRISGQGTDTQYF
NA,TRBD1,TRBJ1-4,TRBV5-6,TGTGCCAGCAGCTTGGGACAGGGGGATTTAAAACTGTTTTTT,CASSLGQGDLKLFF
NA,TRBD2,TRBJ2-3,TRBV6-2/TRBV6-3,TGTGCCAGCAGTTACCGGGTAGCGGGAGTAGGGTTCCGATCAGATACGCAGTATTTT,CASSYRVAGVGFRSDTQYF
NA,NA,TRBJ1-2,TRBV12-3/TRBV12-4,TGTGCCAGCGGAGCTAACTATGGCTACACCTTC,CASGANYGYTF
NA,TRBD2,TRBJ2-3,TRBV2,TGTGCCAGCAGTGACGGTGCGGGAGCAGATACGCAGTATTTT,CASSDGAGADTQYF
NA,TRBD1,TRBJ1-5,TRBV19,TGTGCCAGTAGAGAGGGACAGAATCAGCCCCAGCATTTT,CASREGQNQPQHF
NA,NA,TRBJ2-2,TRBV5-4,TGTGCCAGCAGCTATAATGCCGGGAGGGAGCTGTTTTTT,CASSYNAGRELFF
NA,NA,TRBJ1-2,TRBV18,TGTGCCAGCTCACCTGACGCGGGCGGCTACACCTTC,CASSPDAGGYTF
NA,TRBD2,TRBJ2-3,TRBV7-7,TGTGCTAGCAGCTTGCTAGCGGGAGGCACAGATACGCAGTATTTT,CASSLLAGGTDTQYF
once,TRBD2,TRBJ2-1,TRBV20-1,TGCAGTGCTAGTTCCTGGACTAGCGGGAGGGATCAGGGTGAGCAGTTCTTC,CSASSWTSGRDQGEQFF
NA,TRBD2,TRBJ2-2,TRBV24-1,TGTGCCACCAAGACTAGCGGGAGTTCGGACACCGGGGAGCTGTTTTTT,CATKTSGSSDTGELFF
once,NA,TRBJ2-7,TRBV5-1,TGCGCCAGCAGCCCTGGACGGAACAGGCACGAGCAGTACTTC,CASSPGRNRHEQYF
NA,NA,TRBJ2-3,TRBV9,TGTGCCAGCAGCGTAGTTGCTAGCGGCACAGATACGCAGTATTTT,CASSVVASGTDTQYF
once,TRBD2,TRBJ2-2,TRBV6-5,TGTGCCAGCAGTTACTCCGGGACTAGCATCACCGGGGAGCTGTTTTTT,CASSYSGTSITGELFF
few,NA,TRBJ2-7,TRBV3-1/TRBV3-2,TGTGCCAGCAGCCAAGGACAGGGAGGATTCTACGAGCAGTACTTC,CASSQGQGGFYEQYF
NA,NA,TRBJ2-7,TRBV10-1,TGCGCCAGCAGTGAGCGGTTATTTTACGAGCAGTACTTC,CASSERLFYEQYF
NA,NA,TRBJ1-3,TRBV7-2,TGTGCCAGCAGCCCCGGTCGCCTCTCTGGAAACACCATATATTTT,CASSPGRLSGNTIYF
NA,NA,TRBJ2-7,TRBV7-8,TGTGCCAGCAGCTTTGAGAGGACCTACGAGCAGTACTTC,CASSFERTYEQYF
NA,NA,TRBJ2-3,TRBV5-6,TGTGCCAGCAGCACTAGCCAGGGGGTACCCACAGATACGCAGTATTTT,CASSTSQGVPTDTQYF
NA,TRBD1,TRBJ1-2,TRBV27,TGTGCCAGCAGTGCCTGGACAGGGAACTATGGCTACACCTTC,CASSAWTGNYGYTF
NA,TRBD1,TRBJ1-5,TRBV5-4,TGTGCCAGCAGCCGGGACAGGGAGAAGCCCCAGCATTTT,CASSRDREKPQHF
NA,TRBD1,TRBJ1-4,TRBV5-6,TGTGCCAGCAGCCTCAGGACAGGGACAGATGAAAAACTGTTTTTT,CASSLRTGTDEKLFF
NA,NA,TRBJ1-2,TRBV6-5,TGTGCCAGCAGTTACCAAGGGAGGACTCCTTCATATGGCTACACCTTC,CASSYQGRTPSYGYTF
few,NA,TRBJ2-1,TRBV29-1,TGCAGCGTTGCCATCAGTGAGCAGTTCTTC,CSVAISEQFF
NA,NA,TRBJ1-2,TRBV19,TGTGCCAGTAGTTTACAGGGAGGGAATGGCTACACCTTC,CASSLQGGNGYTF
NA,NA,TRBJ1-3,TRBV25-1,TGTGCCAGCAGTGAATGGGCTCCCTCTGGAAACACCATATATTTT,CASSEWAPSGNTIYF
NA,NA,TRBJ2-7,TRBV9,TGTGCCAGCAGCCCGCGGGAAACGGGCTACGAGCAGTACTTC,CASSPRETGYEQYF
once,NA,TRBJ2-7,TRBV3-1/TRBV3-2,TGTGCCAGCAGCAGAGGCTACGAGCAGTACTTC,CASSRGYEQYF
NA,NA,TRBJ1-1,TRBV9,TGTGCCAGCAGCGCCGGACGGGAGAACACTGAAGCTTTCTTT,CASSAGRENTEAFF
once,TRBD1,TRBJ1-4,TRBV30,TGTGCCTGGAGTTCCCGGACAGGGTCTAATGAAAAACTGTTTTTT,CAWSSRTGSNEKLFF
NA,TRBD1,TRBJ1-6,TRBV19,TGTGCCAGTACCACCCGGGACAGCCAGAATTCACCCCTCCACTTT,CASTTRDSQNSPLHF
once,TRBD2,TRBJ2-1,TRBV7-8,TGTGCCAGCAGCTTAGGCGGGAGGGCCCTGAATGAGCAGTTCTTC,CASSLGGRALNEQFF
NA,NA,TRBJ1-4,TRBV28,TGTGCCAGCAGTTTGGGAGGGGCAGGGAATGAAAAACTGTTTTTT,CASSLGGAGNEKLFF
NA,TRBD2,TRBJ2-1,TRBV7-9,TGTGCCAGCAGCTTAGCCGCTAGCGGGGCTTCCTACAATGAGCAGTTCTTC,CASSLAASGASYNEQFF
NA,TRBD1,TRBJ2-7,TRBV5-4,TGTGCCAGCAGCGCGGGACAGGCCTACGAGCAGTACTTC,CASSAGQAYEQYF
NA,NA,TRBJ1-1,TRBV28,TGTGCCAGCAGTTTCCGACAGTCGAACACTGAAGCTTTCTTT,CASSFRQSNTEAFF
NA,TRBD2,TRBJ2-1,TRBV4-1,TGCGCCAGCAGCCAAGCAGGAGCGGGAGTAAATGAGCAGTTCTTC,CASSQAGAGVNEQFF
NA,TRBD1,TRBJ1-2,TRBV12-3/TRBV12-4,TGTGCCAGCAGTTTCAGGACAGGAGGTGGCTACACCTTC,CASSFRTGGGYTF
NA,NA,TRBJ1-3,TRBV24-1,TGTGCCACCAGTGAACCTAGACAGGTGACCTCTGGAAACACCATATATTTT,CATSEPRQVTSGNTIYF
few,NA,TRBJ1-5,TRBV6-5,TGTGCCAGCAGGAGTAGCTCGGCTCAGCCCCAGCATTTT,CASRSSSAQPQHF
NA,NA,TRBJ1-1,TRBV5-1,TGCGCCAGCAGCACCGGGACTGGGGACACTGAAGCTTTCTTT,CASSTGTGDTEAFF
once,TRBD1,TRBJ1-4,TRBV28,TGTGCCAGCAGTTTTGCAGGGGGCAGGGTGGAAAAACTGTTTTTT,CASSFAGGRVEKLFF
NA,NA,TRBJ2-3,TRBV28,TGTGCCAGCAGTTTATCGGGGACAGATACGCAGTATTTT,CASSLSGTDTQYF
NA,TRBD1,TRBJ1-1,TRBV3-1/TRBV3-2,TGTGCCAGCAGCCAGCTTAAGGGGGCGACTGAAGCTTTCTTT,CASSQLKGATEAFF
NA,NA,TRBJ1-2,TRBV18,TGTGCCAGCTCGCAAAACAGGGAAGCAACCCCCAACTATGGCTACACCTTC,CASSQNREATPNYGYTF
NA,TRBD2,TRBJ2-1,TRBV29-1,TGCAGCGTTGAGCAGCGGGAGGGCCTGTACAATGAGCAGTTCTTC,CSVEQREGLYNEQFF